The 10 T cell receptor beta chains listed next were all sequenced from one sample in a study of blood T cells in healthy people across ages. A J-beta primer mix and a sample-barcoded 5' primer were used in a second PCR of about 7 to 12 cycles. TCRdb called the 5' RACE reads again in MiXCR, with one record for every CDR3 protein. The data show 1.2 million to 1.5 million distinct CDR3 sequences, 42% seen once. Sequencing was carried out using blood. The receptors here all came from a young woman in good health.

The CDR3 spells CASSPLGGLINYGYTF. The CDR3 DNA reads as TGTGCCAGCAGCCCACTGGGGGGCCTGATAAACTATGGCTACACCTTC. The chain joins TRBV6-5 to TRBJ1-2, with TRBD1 as a possible D gene (6 bases). Trimming took off 6 bases at V and 2 bases at J, with 19 bases between the two ends. This CDR3 spans 16 amino acids. CDR1 MNHEY and CDR2 SVGAGI come from the germline V gene.

This clonotype has at least ten counts. The gene calls are TRBV6-5 and TRBJ2-7; TRBD1 agrees at 7 bases. Germline-derived CDR1 and CDR2 are MNHEY and SVGAGI. V lost 2 bases, J lost 6 bases, and 7 bases stayed unmatched. This CDR3 is 14 amino acids long. The CDR3 DNA sequence: TGTGCCAGCAGTTACGTTCCACACAGGGGCGAGCAGTACTTC. Protein sequence: CASSYVPHRGEQYF.

This clonotype was counted a few times. The chain has TRBV6-6 and TRBJ1-6; tentative D call: TRBD1 (5 bases). The ends were cut back, 5 bases at V and 8 bases at J, with 10 bases in the middle. This CDR3 is 13 amino acids long. Germline V CDR1 and CDR2: MNHNY, SVGAGI (reference sequence). CDR3 nucleotides: TGTGCCAGCAGTACATTAGGGGATTCACCCCTCCACTTT. Residues: CASSTLGDSPLHF.

This clonotype has a handful of counts. The chain has TRBV5-1 and TRBJ2-5; no definite D call. This CDR3 has 14 residues. Trimming took 4 bases from V and 4 from J, leaving 14 bases between them. Looked up from germline, CDR1 is SGHRS and CDR2 is YFSETQ. DNA of the CDR3: TGCGCCAGCAGCGTTCTAGGCTCCAGAGAGACCCAGTACTTC. Protein product: CASSVLGSRETQYF.

CDR3 residues: CASSLFAAGNEQFF. The CDR3 coding sequence is TGTGCCAGCAGCTTATTTGCGGCGGGGAATGAGCAGTTCTTC. V gene TRBV7-3 combines with J gene TRBJ2-1, with D perhaps TRBD2 (6 bases). This CDR3 is 14 amino acids long. The germline CDR1 and CDR2 sequences are SGHTA and FQGTGA. V was pared by 2 bases and J by 7 bases, with 12 bases between.

The rearrangement joins TRBV20-1 to TRBJ2-6; perhaps TRBD1 as D (5 bases). CDR1 is DFQATT, CDR2 SNEGSKA, per germline (reference sequence). V lost 4 bases and J lost 0, with 7 bases in between. This CDR3 has 14 residues. The CDR3 sequence: CSAKQVSGANVLTF. The CDR3 DNA is TGCAGTGCTAAACAGGTCTCTGGGGCCAACGTCCTGACTTTC.

This sequence joins TRBV12-3 or TRBV12-4 and TRBJ2-2; D remains unclear. With 11 bases removed from V and 8 bases from J, the gap between germline ends came to 15 bases. This CDR3 is 12 amino acids long. The CDR3 bases are TGTGCCGCTAAAACCCATGGAGGGGAGCTGTTTTTT. Translation gives CAAKTHGGELFF.

The gene calls are TRBV5-1 and TRBJ2-5; D possibly corresponds to TRBD1 (6 bases). Germline CDR1 reads SGHRS; CDR2 reads YFSETQ. Trimming took 1 base from V and 9 from J, leaving 16 bases between them. This CDR3 comprises 14 residues. The CDR3: CASSLMAGDSSQYF. The CDR3 DNA sequence: TGCGCCAGCAGCTTGATGGCAGGGGATAGCTCCCAGTACTTC.

The V call is TRBV5-1, the J call TRBJ2-2; the D gene is possibly TRBD1 (6 bases). The ends were cut back, 3 bases at V and 2 bases at J, with 20 bases in the middle. Germline lookup yields CDR1 SGHRS and CDR2 YFSETQ. CDR3 length: 18 amino acids. Here the CDR3 DNA reads TGCGCCAGCAGCTACGACGGACAGCTGATAACTAACACCGGGGAGCTGTTTTTT. Translation: CASSYDGQLITNTGELFF. The full variable domain, rest sourced from reference TRBV5-1 and TRBJ2-2, is KAGVTQTPRYLIKTRGQQVTLSCSPISGHRSVSWYQQTPGQGLQFLFEYFSETQRNKGNFPGRFSGRQFSNSRSEMNVSTLELGDSALYLCASSYDGQLITNTGELFFGEGSRLTVL.

The chain recombines TRBV3-1 with TRBJ2-5; 8 bases map to TRBD1. The J call may be mistaken, given a closer DNA end match to TRBJ2-7. This CDR3 contains 15 residues. Germline loops: CDR1 LGHDT, CDR2 YNNKEL (reference sequence). CDR3 sequence (DNA): TGTGCCAGCAGCCAAGTGCTCGGACAGGGCTACGAGCAGTACTTC. It specifies CASSQVLGQGYEQYF.